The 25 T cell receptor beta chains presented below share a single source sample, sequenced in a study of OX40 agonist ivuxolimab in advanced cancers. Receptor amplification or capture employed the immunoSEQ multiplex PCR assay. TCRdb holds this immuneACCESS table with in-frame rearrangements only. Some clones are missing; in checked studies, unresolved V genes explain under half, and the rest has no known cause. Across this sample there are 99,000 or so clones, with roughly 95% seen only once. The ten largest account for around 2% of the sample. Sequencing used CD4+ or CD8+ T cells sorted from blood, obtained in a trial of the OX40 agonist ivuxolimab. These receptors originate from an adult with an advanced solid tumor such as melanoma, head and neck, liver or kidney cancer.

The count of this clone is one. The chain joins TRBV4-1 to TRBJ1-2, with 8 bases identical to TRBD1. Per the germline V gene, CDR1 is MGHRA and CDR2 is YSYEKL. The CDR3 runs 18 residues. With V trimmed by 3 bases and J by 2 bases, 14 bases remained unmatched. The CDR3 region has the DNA TGCGCCAGCAGCCATCAACCGGGACAGGAGACCTTAAACTATGGCTACACCTTC. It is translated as CASSHQPGQETLNYGYTF.

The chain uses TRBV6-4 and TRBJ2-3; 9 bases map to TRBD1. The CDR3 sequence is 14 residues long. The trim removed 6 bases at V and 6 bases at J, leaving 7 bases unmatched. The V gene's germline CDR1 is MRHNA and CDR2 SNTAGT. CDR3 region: CASSQTGGIDTQYF. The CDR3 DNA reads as TGTGCCAGCAGCCAGACAGGGGGGATCGATACGCAGTATTTT.

The CDR3 DNA follows: TGTGCCAGCGCATCTTACGGTGACTCCACTGAAGCTTTCTTT. Translating it yields CASASYGDSTEAFF. This chain uses TRBV5-6 with TRBJ1-1; D ambiguous. The V end was cut by 7 bases, the J end by 4 bases, with 17 bases between. This CDR3 is 14 amino acids long. CDR1 is SGHDT, CDR2 YYEEEE, per germline.

In DNA, the CDR3 is TGTGCCAGCAGCTTAGTCAGGGGAGGGGCAGATACGCAGTATTTT. This encodes CASSLVRGGADTQYF. The rearrangement joins TRBV7-9 to TRBJ2-3; D might be TRBD2 (7 bases). The CDR3 sequence is 15 residues long. Trimming pared 1 base from V and 4 bases from J, leaving 12 bases between. Germline V lookup: CDR1 SEHNR, CDR2 FQNEAQ (reference sequence).

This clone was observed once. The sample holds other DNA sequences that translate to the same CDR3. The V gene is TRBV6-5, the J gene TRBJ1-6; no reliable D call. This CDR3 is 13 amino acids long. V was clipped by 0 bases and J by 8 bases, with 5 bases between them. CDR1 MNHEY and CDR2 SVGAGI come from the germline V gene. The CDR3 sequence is CASSYSGDSPLHF. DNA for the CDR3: TGTGCCAGCAGTTACTCGGGAGATTCACCCCTCCACTTT.

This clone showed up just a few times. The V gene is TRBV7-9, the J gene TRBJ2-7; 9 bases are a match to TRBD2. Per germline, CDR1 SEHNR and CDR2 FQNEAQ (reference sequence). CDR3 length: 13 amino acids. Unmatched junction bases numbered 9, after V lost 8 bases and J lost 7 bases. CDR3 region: CASRGAGGEEQYF. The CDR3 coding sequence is TGTGCCAGCCGCGGAGCGGGAGGAGAGGAGCAGTACTTC.

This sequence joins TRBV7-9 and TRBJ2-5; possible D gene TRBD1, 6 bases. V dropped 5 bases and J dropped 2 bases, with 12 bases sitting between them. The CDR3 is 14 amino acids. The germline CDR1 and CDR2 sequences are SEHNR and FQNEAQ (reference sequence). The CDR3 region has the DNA TGTGCCAGCAGCGCCCGGGACAAACAAGAGACCCAGTACTTC. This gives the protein CASSARDKQETQYF.

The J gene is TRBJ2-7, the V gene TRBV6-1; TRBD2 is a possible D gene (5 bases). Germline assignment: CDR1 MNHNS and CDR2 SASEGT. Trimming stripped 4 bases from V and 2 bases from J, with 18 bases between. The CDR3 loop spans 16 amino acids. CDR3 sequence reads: CASSVFGRGLTYEQYF. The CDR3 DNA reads TGTGCCAGCAGTGTCTTCGGCCGGGGTCTGACCTACGAGCAGTACTTC.

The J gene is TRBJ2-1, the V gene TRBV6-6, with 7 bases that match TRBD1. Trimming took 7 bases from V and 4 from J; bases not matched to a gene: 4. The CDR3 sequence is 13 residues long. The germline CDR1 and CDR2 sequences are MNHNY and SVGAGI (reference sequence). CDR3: CASTRTGYNEQFF. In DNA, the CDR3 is TGTGCCAGCACGCGGACAGGTTACAATGAGCAGTTCTTC.

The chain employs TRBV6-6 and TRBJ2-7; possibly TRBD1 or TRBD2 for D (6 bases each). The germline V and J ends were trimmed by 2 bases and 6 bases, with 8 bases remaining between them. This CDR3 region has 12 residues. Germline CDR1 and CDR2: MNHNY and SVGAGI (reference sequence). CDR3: CASSYPGAEQYF. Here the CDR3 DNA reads TGTGCCAGCAGTTACCCGGGGGCCGAGCAGTACTTC.

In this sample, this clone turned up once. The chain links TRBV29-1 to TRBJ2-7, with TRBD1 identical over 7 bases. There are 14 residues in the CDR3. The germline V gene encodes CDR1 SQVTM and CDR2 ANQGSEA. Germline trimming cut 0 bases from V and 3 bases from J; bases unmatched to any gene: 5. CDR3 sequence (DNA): TGCAGCGTTGAAGATCACCACAGGGGCTACGAGCAGTACTTC. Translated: CSVEDHHRGYEQYF.

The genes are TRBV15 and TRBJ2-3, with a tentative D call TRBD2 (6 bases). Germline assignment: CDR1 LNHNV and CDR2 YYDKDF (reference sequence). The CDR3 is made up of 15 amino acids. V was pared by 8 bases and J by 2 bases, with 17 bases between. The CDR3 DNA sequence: TGTGCCACCGGGAGGCAAGCGCCCCACACAGATACGCAGTATTTT. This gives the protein CATGRQAPHTDTQYF.

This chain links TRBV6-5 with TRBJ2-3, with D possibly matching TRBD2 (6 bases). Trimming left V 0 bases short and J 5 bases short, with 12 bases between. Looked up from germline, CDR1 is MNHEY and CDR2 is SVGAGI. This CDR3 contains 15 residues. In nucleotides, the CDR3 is TGTGCCAGCAGTTACTCGGGACTGGCCGGAGATACGCAGTATTTT. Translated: CASSYSGLAGDTQYF.

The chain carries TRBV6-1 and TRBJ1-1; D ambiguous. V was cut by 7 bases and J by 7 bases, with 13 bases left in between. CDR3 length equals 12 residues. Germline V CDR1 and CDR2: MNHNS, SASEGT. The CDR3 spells CASNLEGSEAFF. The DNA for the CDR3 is TGTGCCAGCAATCTAGAGGGCAGTGAAGCTTTCTTT.

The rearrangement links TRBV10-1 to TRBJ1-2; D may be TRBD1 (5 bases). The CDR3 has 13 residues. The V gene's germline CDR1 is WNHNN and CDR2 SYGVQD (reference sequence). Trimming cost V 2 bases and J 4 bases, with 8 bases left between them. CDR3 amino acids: CASSEGTGYGYTF. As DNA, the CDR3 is TGCGCCAGCAGTGAGGGAACAGGCTATGGCTACACCTTC.

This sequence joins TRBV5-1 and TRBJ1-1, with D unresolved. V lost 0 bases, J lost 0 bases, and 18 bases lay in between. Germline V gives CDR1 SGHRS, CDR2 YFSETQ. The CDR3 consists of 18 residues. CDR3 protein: CASSLATTSPPVNTEAFF. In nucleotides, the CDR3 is TGCGCCAGCAGCTTGGCGACAACCTCCCCTCCGGTGAACACTGAAGCTTTCTTT. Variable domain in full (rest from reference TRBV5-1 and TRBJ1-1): KAGVTQTPRYLIKTRGQQVTLSCSPISGHRSVSWYQQTPGQGLQFLFEYFSETQRNKGNFPGRFSGRQFSNSRSEMNVSTLELGDSALYLCASSLATTSPPVNTEAFFGQGTRLTVV.

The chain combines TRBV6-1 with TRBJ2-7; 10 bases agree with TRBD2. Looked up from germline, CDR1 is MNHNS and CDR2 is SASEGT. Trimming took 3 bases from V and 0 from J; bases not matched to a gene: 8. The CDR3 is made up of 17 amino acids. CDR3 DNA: TGTGCCAGCAGTGAGTCACTAGCGGGGCTTAGCTCCTACGAGCAGTACTTC. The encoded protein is CASSESLAGLSSYEQYF.

CDR3 bases: TGCGCCAGCAGCTTGGGACTAGCGGGAGGATTAACAGATACGCAGTATTTT. Its protein product is CASSLGLAGGLTDTQYF. This rearrangement joins TRBV5-1 to TRBJ2-3; 13 bases match TRBD2. The V gene end was trimmed by 0 bases and the J gene end by 3 bases; junction bases not matched to a gene: 4. Germline V gives CDR1 SGHRS, CDR2 YFSETQ. This CDR3 spans 17 amino acids.

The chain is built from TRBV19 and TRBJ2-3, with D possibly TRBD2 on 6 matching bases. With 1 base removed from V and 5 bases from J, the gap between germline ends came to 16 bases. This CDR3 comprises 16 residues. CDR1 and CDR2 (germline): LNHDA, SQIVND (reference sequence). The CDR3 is CASSIGGRRGGDTQYF. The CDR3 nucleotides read TGTGCCAGTAGTATAGGCGGGCGGAGGGGAGGAGATACGCAGTATTTT.

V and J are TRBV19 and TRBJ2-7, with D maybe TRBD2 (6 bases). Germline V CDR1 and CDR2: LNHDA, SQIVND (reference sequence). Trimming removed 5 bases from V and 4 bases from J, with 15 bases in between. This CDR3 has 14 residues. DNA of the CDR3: TGTGCCAGTAGTTCGTCCGGGGGAGAATACGAGCAGTACTTC. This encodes CASSSSGGEYEQYF.

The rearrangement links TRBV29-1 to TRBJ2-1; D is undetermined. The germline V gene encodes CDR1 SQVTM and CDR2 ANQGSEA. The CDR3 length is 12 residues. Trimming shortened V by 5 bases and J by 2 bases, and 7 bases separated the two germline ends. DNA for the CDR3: TGCAGCGTTCCATCAGCCTACAATGAGCAGTTCTTC. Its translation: CSVPSAYNEQFF.

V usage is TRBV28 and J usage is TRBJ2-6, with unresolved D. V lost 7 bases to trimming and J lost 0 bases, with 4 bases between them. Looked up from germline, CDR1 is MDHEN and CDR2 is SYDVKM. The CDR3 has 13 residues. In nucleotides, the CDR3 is TGTGCCAGCAAGAACTCTGGGGCCAACGTCCTGACTTTC. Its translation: CASKNSGANVLTF.

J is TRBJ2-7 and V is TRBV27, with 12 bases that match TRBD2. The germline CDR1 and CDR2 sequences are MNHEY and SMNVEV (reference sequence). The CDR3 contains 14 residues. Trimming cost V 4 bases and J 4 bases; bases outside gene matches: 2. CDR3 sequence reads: CASSSTSGSYEQYF. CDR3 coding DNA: TGTGCCAGCAGTTCGACTAGCGGGAGTTACGAGCAGTACTTC.

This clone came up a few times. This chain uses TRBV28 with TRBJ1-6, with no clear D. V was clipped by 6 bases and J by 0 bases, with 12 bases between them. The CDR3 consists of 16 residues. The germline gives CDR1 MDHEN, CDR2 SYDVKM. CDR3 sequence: CASSHGRSSYNSPLHF. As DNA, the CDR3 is TGTGCCAGCAGCCACGGGCGGAGCTCCTATAATTCACCCCTCCACTTT.

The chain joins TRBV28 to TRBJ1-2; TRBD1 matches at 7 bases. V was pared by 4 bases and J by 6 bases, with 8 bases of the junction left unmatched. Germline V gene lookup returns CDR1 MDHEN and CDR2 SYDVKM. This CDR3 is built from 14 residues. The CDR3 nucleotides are TGTGCCAGCAGTTATGCAAGAGGGGGCCATGGCTACACCTTC. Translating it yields CASSYARGGHGYTF.